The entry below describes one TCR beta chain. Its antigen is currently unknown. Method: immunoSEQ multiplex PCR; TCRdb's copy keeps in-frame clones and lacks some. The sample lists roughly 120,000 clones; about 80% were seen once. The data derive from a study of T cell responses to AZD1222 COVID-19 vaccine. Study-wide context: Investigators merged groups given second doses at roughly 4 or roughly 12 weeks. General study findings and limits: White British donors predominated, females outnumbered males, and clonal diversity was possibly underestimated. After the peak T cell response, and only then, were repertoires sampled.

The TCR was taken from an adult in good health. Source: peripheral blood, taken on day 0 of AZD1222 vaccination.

The CDR3 loop reads CASSLASRGNEQYF. The CDR3, as DNA: TGTGCCAGCAGCTTGGCTTCCAGGGGAAACGAGCAGTACTTC. The chain is built from TRBV5-5 and TRBJ2-7; a weak D match, TRBD1 (6 bases). V lost 0 bases to trimming and J lost 5 bases, with 12 bases between them. From germline, CDR1 is SGHKS and CDR2 YYEKEE (reference sequence). The CDR3 consists of 14 residues.